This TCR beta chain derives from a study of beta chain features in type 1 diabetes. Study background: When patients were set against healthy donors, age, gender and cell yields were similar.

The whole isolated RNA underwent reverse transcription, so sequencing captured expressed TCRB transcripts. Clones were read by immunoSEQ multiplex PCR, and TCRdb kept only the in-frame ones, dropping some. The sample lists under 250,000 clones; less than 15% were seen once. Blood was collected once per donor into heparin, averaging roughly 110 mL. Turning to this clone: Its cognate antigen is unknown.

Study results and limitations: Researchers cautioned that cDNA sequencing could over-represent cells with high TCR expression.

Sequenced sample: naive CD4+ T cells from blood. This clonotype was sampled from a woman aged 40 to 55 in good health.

The CDR3 sequence is CASTLRRGRWAPLTF. The CDR3 DNA sequence: TGTGCCAGTACCCTTCGGAGGGGGCGGTGGGCCCCGCTCACCTTC. This chain connects TRBV19 to TRBJ1-2, with 7 nucleotides matching TRBD1. V lost 7 bases and J lost 13; bases outside the gene matches: 21. There are 15 residues in the CDR3. Germline V gives CDR1 LNHDA, CDR2 SQIVND (reference sequence). Together with reference TRBV19 and TRBJ1-2, the CDR3 gives the full variable domain: DGGITQSPKYLFRKEGQNVTLSCEQNLNHDAMYWYRQDPGQGLRLIYYSQIVNDFQKGDIAEGYSVSREKKESFPLTVTSAQKNPTAFYLCASTLRRGRWAPLTFGSGTRLTVV.